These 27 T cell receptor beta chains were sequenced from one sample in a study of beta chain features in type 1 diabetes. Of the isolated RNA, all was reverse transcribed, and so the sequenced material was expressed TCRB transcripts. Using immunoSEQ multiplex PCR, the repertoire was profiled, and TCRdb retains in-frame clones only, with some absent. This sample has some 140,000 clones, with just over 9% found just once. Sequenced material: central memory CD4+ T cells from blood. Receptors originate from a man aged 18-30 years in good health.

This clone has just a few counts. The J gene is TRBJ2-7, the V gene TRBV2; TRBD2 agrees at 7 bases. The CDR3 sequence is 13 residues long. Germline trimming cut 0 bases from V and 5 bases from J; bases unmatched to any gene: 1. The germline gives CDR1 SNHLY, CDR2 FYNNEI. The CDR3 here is CASSEARGNEQYF. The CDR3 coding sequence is TGTGCCAGCAGTGAAGCGCGGGGGAACGAGCAGTACTTC.

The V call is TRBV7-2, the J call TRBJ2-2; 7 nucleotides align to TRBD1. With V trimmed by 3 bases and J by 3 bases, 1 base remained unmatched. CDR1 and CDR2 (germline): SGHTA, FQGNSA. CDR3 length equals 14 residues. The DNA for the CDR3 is TGTGCCAGCAGCTTCCAGGGGGACACCGGGGAGCTGTTTTTT. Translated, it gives CASSFQGDTGELFF.

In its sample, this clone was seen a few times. The CDR3 sequence: CASSLLSTRGYTF. CDR3 nucleotides: TGTGCCAGCAGTTTATTAAGCACCCGTGGCTACACCTTC. J is TRBJ1-2 and V is TRBV28; D is uncertain. The CDR3 is 13 residues long. V lost 1 base, J lost 7 bases, and 10 bases lay in between. Per germline, CDR1 MDHEN and CDR2 SYDVKM.

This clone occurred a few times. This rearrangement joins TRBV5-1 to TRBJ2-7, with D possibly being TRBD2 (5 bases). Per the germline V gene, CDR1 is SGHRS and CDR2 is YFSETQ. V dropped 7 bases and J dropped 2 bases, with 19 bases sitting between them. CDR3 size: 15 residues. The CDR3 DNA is TGCGCCAGCTGCTGGGTTTCGGGGAAACCCTACGAGCAGTACTTC. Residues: CASCWVSGKPYEQYF.

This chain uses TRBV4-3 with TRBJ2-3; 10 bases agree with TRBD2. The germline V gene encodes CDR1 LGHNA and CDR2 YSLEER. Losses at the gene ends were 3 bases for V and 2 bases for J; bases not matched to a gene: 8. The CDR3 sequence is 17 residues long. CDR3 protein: CASSQGIAGGSTDTQYF. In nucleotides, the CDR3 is TGCGCCAGCAGCCAGGGGATAGCGGGGGGTTCCACAGATACGCAGTATTTT.

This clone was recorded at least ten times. CDR3 nucleotide sequence: TGTGCCAGCAGCCCTTCAGCGGGGGTGGCCCAGTACTTC. Translated: CASSPSAGVAQYF. This chain links TRBV7-2 with TRBJ2-5; 8 nucleotides line up with TRBD2. Germline V gene sequence: CDR1 SGHTA, CDR2 FQGNSA. CDR3 length: 13 amino acids. The V segment lost 5 bases and the J segment 9 bases; nucleotides outside the gene matches: 8.

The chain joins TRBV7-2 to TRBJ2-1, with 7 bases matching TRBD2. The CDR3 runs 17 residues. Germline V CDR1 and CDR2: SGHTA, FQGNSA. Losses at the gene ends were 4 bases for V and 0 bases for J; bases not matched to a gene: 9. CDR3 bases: TGTGCCAGCAGCTCAATGTCGGGACTACCCTCCTACAATGAGCAGTTCTTC. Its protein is CASSSMSGLPSYNEQFF. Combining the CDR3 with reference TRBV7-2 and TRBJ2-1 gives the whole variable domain GAGVSQSPSNKVTEKGKDVELRCDPISGHTALYWYRQSLGQGLEFLIYFQGNSAPDKSGLPSDRFSAERTGGSVSTLTIQRTQQEDSAVYLCASSSMSGLPSYNEQFFGPGTRLTVL.

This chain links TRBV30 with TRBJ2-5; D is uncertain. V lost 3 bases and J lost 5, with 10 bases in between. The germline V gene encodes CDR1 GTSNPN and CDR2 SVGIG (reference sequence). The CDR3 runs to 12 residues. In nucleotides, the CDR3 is TGTGCCTGGAGCCCAGGCGAGGAGACCCAGTACTTC. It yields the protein CAWSPGEETQYF.

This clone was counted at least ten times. The CDR3 loop is CASTPEGSGGGYYEQYF. CDR3 DNA sequence: TGTGCCAGCACCCCCGAGGGAAGCGGGGGGGGCTACTACGAGCAGTACTTC. V and J are TRBV27 and TRBJ2-7; 10 bases are a match to TRBD2. CDR1 and CDR2 (germline): MNHEY, SMNVEV (reference sequence). Trimming cost V 7 bases and J 3 bases; bases outside gene matches: 15. This CDR3 is 17 amino acids long.

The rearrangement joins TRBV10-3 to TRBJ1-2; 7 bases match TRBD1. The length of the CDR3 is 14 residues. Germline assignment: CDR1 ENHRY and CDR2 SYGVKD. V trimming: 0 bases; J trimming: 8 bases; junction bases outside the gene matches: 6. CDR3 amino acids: CAISESKGAGGYTF. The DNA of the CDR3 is TGTGCCATCAGTGAGTCGAAGGGGGCGGGAGGCTACACCTTC.

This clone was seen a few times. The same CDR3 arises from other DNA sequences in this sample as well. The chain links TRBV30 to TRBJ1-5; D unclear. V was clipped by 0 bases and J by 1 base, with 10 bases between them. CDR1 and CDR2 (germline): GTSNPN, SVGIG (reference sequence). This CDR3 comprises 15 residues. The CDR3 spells CAWSVGSSSNQPQHF. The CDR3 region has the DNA TGTGCCTGGAGTGTAGGCAGTAGCAGCAATCAGCCCCAGCATTTT.

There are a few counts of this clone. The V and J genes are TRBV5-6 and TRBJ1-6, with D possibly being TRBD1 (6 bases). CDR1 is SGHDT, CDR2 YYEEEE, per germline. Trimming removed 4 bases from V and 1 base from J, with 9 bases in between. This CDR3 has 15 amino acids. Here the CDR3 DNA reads TGTGCCAGCAGCAGCAGGGGTTCCTATAATTCACCCCTCCACTTT. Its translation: CASSSRGSYNSPLHF.

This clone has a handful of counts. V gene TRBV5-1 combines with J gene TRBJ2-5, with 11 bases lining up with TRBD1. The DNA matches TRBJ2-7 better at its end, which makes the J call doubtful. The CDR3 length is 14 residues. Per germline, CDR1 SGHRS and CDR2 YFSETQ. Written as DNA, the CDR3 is TGCGCCAGCAGCAGAGGGACAGGGGGCTACGAGCAGTACTTC. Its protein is CASSRGTGGYEQYF.

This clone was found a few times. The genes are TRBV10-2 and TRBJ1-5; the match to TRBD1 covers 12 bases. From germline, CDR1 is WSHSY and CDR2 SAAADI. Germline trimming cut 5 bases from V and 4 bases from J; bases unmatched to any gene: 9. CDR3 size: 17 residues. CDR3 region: CASSLSGTGGVNQPQHF. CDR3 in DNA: TGCGCCAGCAGTTTGTCCGGGACAGGGGGCGTAAATCAGCCCCAGCATTTT.

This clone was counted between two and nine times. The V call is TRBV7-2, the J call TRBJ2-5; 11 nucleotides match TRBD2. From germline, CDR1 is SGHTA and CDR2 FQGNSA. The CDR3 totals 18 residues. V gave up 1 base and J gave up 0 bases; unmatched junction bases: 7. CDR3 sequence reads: CASSLERLAGGYQETQYF. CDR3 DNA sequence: TGTGCCAGCAGCTTAGAGCGGCTAGCGGGGGGTTACCAAGAGACCCAGTACTTC.

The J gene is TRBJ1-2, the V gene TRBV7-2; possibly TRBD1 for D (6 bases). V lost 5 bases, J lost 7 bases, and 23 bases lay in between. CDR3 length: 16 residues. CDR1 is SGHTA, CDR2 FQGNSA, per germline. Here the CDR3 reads CASSPGQIIIGRGYTF. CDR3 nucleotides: TGTGCCAGCAGCCCCGGACAGATAATCATAGGGCGTGGCTACACCTTC.

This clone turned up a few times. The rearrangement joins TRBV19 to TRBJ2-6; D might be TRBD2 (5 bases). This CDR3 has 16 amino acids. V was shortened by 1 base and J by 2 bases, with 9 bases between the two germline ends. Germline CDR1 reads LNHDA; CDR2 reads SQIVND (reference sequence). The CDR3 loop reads CASSIGAAAGANVLTF. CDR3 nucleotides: TGTGCCAGTAGTATAGGGGCAGCGGCTGGGGCCAACGTCCTGACTTTC.

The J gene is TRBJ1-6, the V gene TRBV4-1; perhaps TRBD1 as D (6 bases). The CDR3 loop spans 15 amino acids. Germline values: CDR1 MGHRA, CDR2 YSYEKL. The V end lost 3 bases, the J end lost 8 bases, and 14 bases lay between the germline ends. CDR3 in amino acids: CASSQSQGVDSPLHF. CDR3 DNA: TGCGCCAGCAGCCAGTCACAGGGAGTGGATTCACCCCTCCACTTT.

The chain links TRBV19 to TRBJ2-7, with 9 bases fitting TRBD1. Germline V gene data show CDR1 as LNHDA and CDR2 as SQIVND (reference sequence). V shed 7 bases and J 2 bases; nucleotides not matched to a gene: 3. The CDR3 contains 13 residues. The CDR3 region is CASNRGQTYEQYF. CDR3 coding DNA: TGTGCCAGTAACAGGGGGCAAACCTACGAGCAGTACTTC. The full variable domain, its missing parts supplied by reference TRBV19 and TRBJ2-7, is DGGITQSPKYLFRKEGQNVTLSCEQNLNHDAMYWYRQDPGQGLRLIYYSQIVNDFQKGDIAEGYSVSREKKESFPLTVTSAQKNPTAFYLCASNRGQTYEQYFGPGTRLTVT.

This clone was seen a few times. Here the CDR3 reads CASSRDRAYGYTF. CDR3 bases: TGTGCCAGCAGTAGGGACAGGGCCTATGGCTACACCTTC. The rearrangement joins TRBV6-5 to TRBJ1-2, with TRBD1 matching over 9 bases. The CDR3 loop spans 13 amino acids. V shed 5 bases and J 4 bases; nucleotides not matched to a gene: 2. Germline-derived CDR1 and CDR2 are MNHEY and SVGAGI.

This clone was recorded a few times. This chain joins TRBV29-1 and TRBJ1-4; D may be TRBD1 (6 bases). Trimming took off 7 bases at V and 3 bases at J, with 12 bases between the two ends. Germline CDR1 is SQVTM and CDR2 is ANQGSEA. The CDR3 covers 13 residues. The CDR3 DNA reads TGCAGCGCCGGGGGGCGAGCTAATGAAAAACTGTTTTTT. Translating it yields CSAGGRANEKLFF.

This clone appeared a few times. CDR3 protein: CASSKGQFTDTQYF. Here the CDR3 DNA reads TGTGCCAGTAGTAAGGGACAGTTCACAGATACGCAGTATTTT. The J gene is TRBJ2-3, the V gene TRBV19; TRBD1 matches 7 bases. After removal of 4 bases from V and 2 bases from J, the junction contained 3 bases not matched to a gene. This CDR3 has 14 residues. Germline CDR1 LNHDA, CDR2 SQIVND (reference sequence).

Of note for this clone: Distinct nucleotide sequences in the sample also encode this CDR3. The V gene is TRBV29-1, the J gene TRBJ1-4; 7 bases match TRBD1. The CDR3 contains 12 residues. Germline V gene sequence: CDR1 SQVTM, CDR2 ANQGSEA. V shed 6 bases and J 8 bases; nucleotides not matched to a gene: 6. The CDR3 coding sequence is TGCAGCGTCACAGGGGTTGGGGAAAAACTGTTTTTT. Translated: CSVTGVGEKLFF.

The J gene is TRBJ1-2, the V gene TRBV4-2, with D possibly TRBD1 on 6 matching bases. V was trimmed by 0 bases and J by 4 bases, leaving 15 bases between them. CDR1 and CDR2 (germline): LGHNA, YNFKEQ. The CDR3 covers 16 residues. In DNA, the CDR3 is TGTGCCAGCAGCCAAGATGCTACAGGGCCCTTCTATGGCTACACCTTC. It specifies CASSQDATGPFYGYTF.

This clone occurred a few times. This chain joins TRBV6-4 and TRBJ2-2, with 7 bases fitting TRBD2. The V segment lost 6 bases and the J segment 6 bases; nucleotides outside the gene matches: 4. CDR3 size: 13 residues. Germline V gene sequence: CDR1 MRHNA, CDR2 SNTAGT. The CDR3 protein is CASSPTSPGELFF. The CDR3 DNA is TGTGCCAGCAGCCCGACTAGCCCCGGGGAGCTGTTTTTT.

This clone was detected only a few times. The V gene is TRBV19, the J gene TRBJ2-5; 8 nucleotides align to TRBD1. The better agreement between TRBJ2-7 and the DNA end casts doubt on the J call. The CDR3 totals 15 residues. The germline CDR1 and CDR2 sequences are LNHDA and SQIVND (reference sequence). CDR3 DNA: TGTGCCAGTAGTACCCGTGGCAGGGGGCAGGACGAGCAGTACTTC. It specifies CASSTRGRGQDEQYF.

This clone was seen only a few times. CDR3 sequence: CASSLGGRGNTIYF. The CDR3 DNA reads TGTGCCAGCAGCTTAGGGGGCCGTGGAAACACCATATATTTT. J is TRBJ1-3 and V is TRBV7-2, with a weak D call TRBD1 (5 bases). The CDR3 is 14 residues long. Germline V gene data show CDR1 as SGHTA and CDR2 as FQGNSA. V was trimmed by 1 base and J by 3 bases, leaving 7 bases between them.